This entry concerns a single T cell receptor (beta chain). Template material for amplifying TCR beta CDR3 regions consisted of RNA transcripts. HTBI primers were the set used in a first-round RT-PCR of the TCR CDR3. TCRdb recomputed calls from the multiplex PCR reads with MiXCR, one row per CDR3 protein. Here the sample spans approximately 480,000 distinct CDR3 sequences, roughly 20% being singletons. CDR3 length equals 13 residues. With V trimmed by 5 bases and J by 9 bases, 6 bases remained unmatched. Per germline, CDR1 GTSNPN and CDR2 SVGIG (reference sequence). The data stem from a study of T cells in Graves' hyperthyroidism and ophthalmopathy.

J is TRBJ1-6 and V is TRBV30; 8 bases are shared with TRBD1. The origin of this receptor is a young man with Graves' hyperthyroidism. The material sequenced was blood. The chain's CDR3 is CAWGQGDGSPLHF. DNA for the CDR3: TGTGCCTGGGGACAGGGAGATGGTTCACCCCTCCACTTT.